This section outlines one T cell receptor (beta chain) sequence together with its context. Its antigen is undetermined. The entry originates in a study of cytomegalovirus exposure and HLA in healthy donors. Study-wide points: Usually a TCR sequence was rare, but some public TCRs were found in many donors. The classifier, whose performance was assessed in both the original and validation cohorts, reportedly diagnosed cytomegalovirus status with high specificity and sensitivity.

The PCR ran on 60 Vbeta and 13 Jbeta primers. Clones were sequenced by immunoSEQ multiplex PCR, and TCRdb holds only the in-frame ones, with some missing. The table lists roughly 100,000 clones, about 79% of them singletons. V was shortened by 5 bases and J by 6 bases, with 15 bases between the two germline ends. Per germline, CDR1 LNHDA and CDR2 SQIVND (reference sequence). The CDR3 consists of 14 residues. Sequencing input: PBMCs. The receptor was isolated from a man aged 45-60 years in good health and CMV-seronegative. The rearrangement uses TRBV19 and TRBJ2-3, with a weak D call TRBD2 (5 bases). The CDR3 region is CASSGGGPEDTQYF. DNA of the CDR3: TGTGCCAGTAGTGGTGGCGGGCCCGAGGATACGCAGTATTTT.